A selection of T cell receptor beta chains follows, all from one sample in a study of cytomegalovirus exposure and HLA in healthy donors. Assay used: immunoSEQ multiplex PCR; TCRdb lists only in-frame clones, some missing. The data show around 190,000 clones, roughly 85% seen once. Sequenced input: PBMCs. The source is a woman between 45 and 65 years old in good health and CMV-seronegative. Each CDR3 is given with its conserved first and last residue. Fields, in order: CDR3 protein, CDR3 DNA, D gene, V gene, J gene, CDR3 length, clone size. D genes are given only for firm matches. Some rows mark clone size as missing; the rest say once, few, many or name a class of expanded clone.

CDR3: CASTVEYGLPNTGELFF
DNA: TGTGCCAGCACCGTCGAATATGGACTACCTAACACCGGGGAGCTGTTTTTT
D: -
V: TRBV7-8
J: TRBJ2-2
length: 17
size: -

CDR3: CASSDDRGYTGELFF
DNA: TGTGCCAGCAGTGACGACAGGGGGTACACCGGGGAGCTGTTTTTT
D: TRBD1
V: TRBV25-1
J: TRBJ2-2
length: 15
size: -

CDR3: CASSIRTSGRPSTDTQYF
DNA: TGTGCCAGTAGTATCAGGACTAGCGGGAGACCTAGCACAGATACGCAGTATTTT
D: TRBD2
V: TRBV19
J: TRBJ2-3
length: 18
size: -

CDR3: CASSATGQGPFLAKNIQYF
DNA: TGTGCCAGCAGCGCAACGGGACAGGGCCCGTTCCTAGCCAAAAACATTCAGTACTTC
D: TRBD1
V: TRBV11-2
J: TRBJ2-4
length: 19
size: -

CDR3: CASSNPTGGETQYF
DNA: TGTGCCAGCAGTAACCCAACGGGAGGAGAGACCCAGTACTTC
D: TRBD2
V: TRBV25-1
J: TRBJ2-5
length: 14
size: -

CDR3: CASSLSAGTGFEQYF
DNA: TGTGCCAGCAGCTTATCGGCCGGGACAGGTTTTGAGCAGTACTTC
D: TRBD1
V: TRBV5-4
J: TRBJ2-7
length: 15
size: few

CDR3: CASSSFRGAGGPGELFF
DNA: TGTGCCAGCAGTTCCTTCAGGGGTGCGGGAGGTCCCGGGGAGCTGTTTTTT
D: TRBD2
V: TRBV28
J: TRBJ2-2
length: 17
size: -

CDR3: CASRDSGRVSYNEQFF
DNA: TGTGCCAGCAGGGACAGCGGGAGGGTCTCCTACAATGAGCAGTTCTTC
D: TRBD2
V: TRBV11-2
J: TRBJ2-1
length: 16
size: -

CDR3: CATPGGRGHNSPLHF
DNA: TGTGCCACCCCGGGCGGGCGGGGACATAATTCACCCCTCCACTTT
D: -
V: TRBV28
J: TRBJ1-6
length: 15
size: -

CDR3: CASSLEGAISYNEQFF
DNA: TGTGCCAGCAGCTTAGAGGGAGCGATCTCCTACAATGAGCAGTTCTTC
D: -
V: TRBV5-4
J: TRBJ2-1
length: 16
size: -

CDR3: CATSPSRDYGNEQYF
DNA: TGTGCCACCAGCCCTTCCCGGGACTACGGCAACGAGCAGTACTTC
D: TRBD2
V: TRBV15
J: TRBJ2-7
length: 15
size: -

CDR3: CASRRQGNQPQHF
DNA: TGTGCCAGTAGGAGACAGGGGAATCAGCCCCAGCATTTT
D: TRBD1
V: TRBV19
J: TRBJ1-5
length: 13
size: -

CDR3: CASSLAGTAHTEAFF
DNA: TGTGCCAGCAGCTTGGCCGGGACAGCCCACACTGAAGCTTTCTTT
D: TRBD1
V: TRBV5-5
J: TRBJ1-1
length: 15
size: -

CDR3: CASSDGLAGGSGELFF
DNA: TGTGCCAGCAGCGACGGACTAGCGGGAGGATCCGGGGAGCTGTTTTTT
D: TRBD2
V: TRBV7-2
J: TRBJ2-2
length: 16
size: -

CDR3: CASSHNTGELFF
DNA: TGTGCCAGCAGCCATAACACCGGGGAGCTGTTTTTT
D: -
V: TRBV27
J: TRBJ2-2
length: 12
size: -

CDR3: CASSSSGRATEAFF
DNA: TGTGCCAGCAGCTCCTCCGGCAGGGCCACTGAAGCTTTCTTT
D: -
V: TRBV13
J: TRBJ1-1
length: 14
size: -

CDR3: CAWSVVATYGYTF
DNA: TGTGCCTGGAGTGTAGTAGCCACCTATGGCTACACCTTC
D: -
V: TRBV30
J: TRBJ1-2
length: 13
size: once

CDR3: CASSRTGEGNQPQHF
DNA: TGTGCCAGCTCGCGAACAGGGGAAGGCAATCAGCCCCAGCATTTT
D: TRBD1
V: TRBV18
J: TRBJ1-5
length: 15
size: -

CDR3: CSVGTSGRGEQYF
DNA: TGCAGCGTTGGGACTAGCGGGAGGGGCGAGCAGTACTTC
D: TRBD2
V: TRBV29-1
J: TRBJ2-7
length: 13
size: once

CDR3: CASRLGGTGELFF
DNA: TGTGCCAGCAGACTCGGGGGCACCGGGGAGCTGTTTTTT
D: -
V: TRBV6-5
J: TRBJ2-2
length: 13
size: -

CDR3: CASSPRDFFSTDTQYF
DNA: TGTGCCAGCAGCCCCCGGGACTTTTTTAGCACAGATACGCAGTATTTT
D: -
V: TRBV5-4
J: TRBJ2-3
length: 16
size: -

CDR3: CASRKGLSEETQYF
DNA: TGTGCCAGCAGGAAGGGACTCTCGGAGGAGACCCAGTACTTC
D: -
V: TRBV6-5
J: TRBJ2-5
length: 14
size: -

CDR3: CASSLFPRRDNRKFTEAFF
DNA: TGTGCCAGCAGTTTATTCCCAAGGCGAGATAACAGGAAATTCACTGAAGCTTTCTTT
D: -
V: TRBV28
J: TRBJ1-1
length: 19
size: -

CDR3: CASSPLQGTSNQPQHF
DNA: TGTGCCAGCTCACCACTTCAGGGGACTAGCAATCAGCCCCAGCATTTT
D: -
V: TRBV18
J: TRBJ1-5
length: 16
size: once

CDR3: CASSRTKNTGELFF
DNA: TGCGCCAGCAGTCGAACTAAGAACACCGGGGAGCTGTTTTTT
D: -
V: TRBV4-3
J: TRBJ2-2
length: 14
size: -

CDR3: CASSVTPVSGTEAFF
DNA: TGTGCCAGCAGCGTAACCCCGGTATCGGGAACTGAAGCTTTCTTT
D: -
V: TRBV9
J: TRBJ1-1
length: 15
size: -

CDR3: CASSFLAGGSYSEQFF
DNA: TGCGCCAGCAGCTTCTTAGCGGGAGGATCCTACAGTGAGCAGTTCTTC
D: TRBD2
V: TRBV5-1
J: TRBJ2-1
length: 16
size: -

CDR3: CASSSTVLIGGYTF
DNA: TGTGCCAGCAGTTCGACAGTCCTGATAGGTGGCTACACCTTC
D: -
V: TRBV6-5
J: TRBJ1-2
length: 14
size: -

CDR3: CSVERAGGSYNEQFF
DNA: TGCAGCGTTGAGAGGGCGGGAGGGTCCTACAATGAGCAGTTCTTC
D: TRBD2
V: TRBV29-1
J: TRBJ2-1
length: 15
size: -

CDR3: CASSESSYGLRNEQFF
DNA: TGTGCCAGCAGTGAAAGCAGCTACGGACTACGGAATGAGCAGTTCTTC
D: -
V: TRBV2
J: TRBJ2-1
length: 16
size: once

CDR3: CASSRSGTLNTEAFF
DNA: TGTGCCAGCAGCCGATCCGGGACACTGAACACTGAAGCTTTCTTT
D: -
V: TRBV4-2
J: TRBJ1-1
length: 15
size: -

CDR3: CAISDSSTNYGYTF
DNA: TGTGCCATCAGTGATAGTAGCACTAACTATGGCTACACCTTC
D: -
V: TRBV10-3
J: TRBJ1-2
length: 14
size: -

CDR3: CASTREHYNEQFF
DNA: TGTGCCAGCACCCGGGAACACTACAATGAGCAGTTCTTC
D: -
V: TRBV7-8
J: TRBJ2-1
length: 13
size: few

CDR3: CASRVGGTGYEQYF
DNA: TGTGCCAGCAGAGTGGGCGGGACAGGCTACGAGCAGTACTTC
D: TRBD1
V: TRBV28
J: TRBJ2-7
length: 14
size: -

CDR3: CASSLRGIKLDEQFF
DNA: TGCGCCAGCAGCTTACGGGGGATAAAGTTGGATGAGCAGTTCTTC
D: -
V: TRBV5-1
J: TRBJ2-1
length: 15
size: -

CDR3: CASSPSPVSNQPQHF
DNA: TGTGCCAGCAGTCCTAGCCCAGTTAGCAATCAGCCCCAGCATTTT
D: -
V: TRBV6-5
J: TRBJ1-5
length: 15
size: -

CDR3: CATSRRQAPNEKLFF
DNA: TGTGCCACCAGCAGAAGACAGGCGCCTAATGAAAAACTGTTTTTT
D: -
V: TRBV15
J: TRBJ1-4
length: 15
size: few

CDR3: CASGSGNEQYF
DNA: TGTGCCAGCGGTAGCGGCAACGAGCAGTACTTC
D: -
V: TRBV27
J: TRBJ2-7
length: 11
size: -

CDR3: CASSPQGNYGYTF
DNA: TGTGCCAGCAGTCCCCAGGGGAACTATGGCTACACCTTC
D: -
V: TRBV6-6
J: TRBJ1-2
length: 13
size: few

CDR3: CASSPLELAGALAKNIQYF
DNA: TGTGCCAGCTCACCGTTGGAGCTAGCGGGAGCCCTAGCCAAAAACATTCAGTACTTC
D: TRBD2
V: TRBV18
J: TRBJ2-4
length: 19
size: -

CDR3: CASSEDQRTGLTEAFF
DNA: TGTGCCAGCAGTGAGGATCAAAGGACAGGGTTAACTGAAGCTTTCTTT
D: TRBD1
V: TRBV6-1
J: TRBJ1-1
length: 16
size: -

CDR3: CASSDSPGTGYHEQFF
DNA: TGTGCCAGCAGTGACTCCCCCGGGACAGGATATCATGAGCAGTTCTTC
D: TRBD1
V: TRBV6-4
J: TRBJ2-1
length: 16
size: few

CDR3: CASILGQANTGELFF
DNA: TGTGCCAGCATCTTAGGACAGGCCAACACCGGGGAGCTGTTTTTT
D: TRBD1
V: TRBV7-6
J: TRBJ2-2
length: 15
size: once

CDR3: CASSTRDRGYTGELFF
DNA: TGTGCCAGCAGCACCCGGGACAGGGGGTACACCGGGGAGCTGTTTTTT
D: TRBD1
V: TRBV7-8
J: TRBJ2-2
length: 16
size: -

CDR3: CARSSGQASGANVLTF
DNA: TGTGCCAGAAGCTCGGGACAGGCCTCTGGGGCCAACGTCCTGACTTTC
D: TRBD1
V: TRBV5-3
J: TRBJ2-6
length: 16
size: -